Below are 4 T cell receptor beta chains sequenced from a single sample in a study of T cells in Graves' hyperthyroidism and ophthalmopathy. What was amplified from RNA transcripts were TCR beta CDR3 regions. The TCR CDR3 first-round RT-PCR relied on the HTBI primer set. TCRdb ran MiXCR on the multiplex PCR reads and lists one entry per CDR3 protein. The repertoire holds more than 500,000 distinct CDR3 sequences, with approximately 14% as singletons. The sequenced sample was blood. Receptors originate from a woman aged 40 to 50 with Graves' ophthalmopathy.

This clonotype was observed many times. The chain is built from TRBV29-1 and TRBJ2-7; TRBD2 agrees at 11 bases. The CDR3 is 15 amino acids. V dropped 2 bases and J dropped 4; count of bases not matched to a gene: 7. Per the germline V gene, CDR1 is SQVTM and CDR2 is ANQGSEA. The CDR3 loop is CSVEMYSGRDYEQYF. CDR3 bases: TGCAGCGTTGAAATGTATAGCGGGAGGGATTACGAGCAGTACTTC.

This clonotype was observed at least ten times. The chain has TRBV27 and TRBJ2-7; 10 bases match TRBD2. Germline CDR1 is MNHEY and CDR2 is SMNVEV (reference sequence). J was trimmed by 0 bases and V by 5 bases; bases with no gene match: 10. This CDR3 contains 17 residues. CDR3 region: CASSPTSGTTFSYEQYF. The CDR3 DNA sequence: TGTGCCAGCAGTCCCACTAGCGGGACCACTTTCTCCTACGAGCAGTACTTC.

There are a few counts of this clonotype. This rearrangement joins TRBV19 to TRBJ2-5; D not resolved. Germline assignment: CDR1 LNHDA and CDR2 SQIVND (reference sequence). Trimming left V 4 bases short and J 1 base short, with 19 bases between. This CDR3 is built from 17 residues. CDR3 bases: TGTGCCAGTAGTAACTTTTTCACCTCGGCTAGCCAAGAGACCCAGTACTTC. Translated, it gives CASSNFFTSASQETQYF.

This clonotype was seen repeatedly, ten times or more. The chain carries TRBV28 and TRBJ2-7; 10 bases line up with TRBD2. Germline V gene data show CDR1 as MDHEN and CDR2 as SYDVKM. J lost 1 base, V lost 4 bases, and 7 bases had no gene match. This CDR3 is built from 16 residues. CDR3 residues: CASSSPGTSVSYEQYF. The DNA for the CDR3 is TGTGCCAGCAGTTCTCCCGGGACTAGCGTTTCCTACGAGCAGTACTTC.